This TCR beta chain stems from a study of shared clonotypes between healthy human individuals. CDR1 is SGDLS and CDR2 is YYNGEE in the germline V gene. V was pared by 4 bases and J by 1 base, with 3 bases of the junction left unmatched. The CDR3 spans 15 residues. Here immunoSEQ multiplex PCR was the method, and the copy in TCRdb shows in-frame clones only, minus some. There are under 1 million clones in the sample; 90% to 95% occur only once, and around 24% lies in the top ten. Positive CCR7 selection of CD45RO-negative cells yielded the naive CD8 cells, and terminally differentiated effector memory CD45RA+ cells were excluded. The sample holds one count of this clone.

The clonotype comes from a young man in good health. Sample: naive CD8+ T cells sorted from blood. The chain uses TRBV9 and TRBJ2-1, with 9 positions matching TRBD2. CDR3 amino acids: CASSISGSSYNEQFF. CDR3 DNA: TGTGCCAGCAGCATTAGCGGGAGTTCCTACAATGAGCAGTTCTTC.